A selection of T cell receptor beta chains follows, all from one sample in a study of blood T cell repertoires in COVID-19. Measured with immunoSEQ multiplex PCR; TCRdb has only the in-frame clones, and not every one. This table holds roughly 300,000 clones, roughly 93% found once. The sequenced sample consisted of PBMCs or T cells enriched from blood (not recorded which). The origin of the receptors is a woman in her thirties or forties with acute COVID-19. Each CDR3 is given with its conserved first and last residue. The D gene is left open where the match is weak. The size of a clone is reported for some rows only, either as once, few or many, or as a class for expanded clones.

d_call | j_call | clone_size | v_call | cdr3_nt | cdr3_aa
TRBD1 | TRBJ1-4 | . | TRBV3-1/TRBV3-2 | TGTGCCAGCAGCCAAATAAACAGGGGCTTTGAAAAACTGTTTTTT | CASSQINRGFEKLFF
TRBD1 | TRBJ2-5 | . | TRBV19 | TGTGCCAGTAGCGACAGGGGGCGAGGGGAGACCCAGTACTTC | CASSDRGRGETQYF
. | TRBJ1-1 | . | TRBV2 | TGTGCCAGCGGAGAGATGAACACTGAAGCTTTCTTT | CASGEMNTEAFF
. | TRBJ1-2 | . | TRBV19 | TGTGCCGCCGCCGCTACTAGGGGCTACACCTTC | CAAAATRGYTF
TRBD1 | TRBJ1-4 | . | TRBV4-1 | TGCGCCAGCAGCCAAGGGGAGGCCCAGGGGGCAAAACTGTTTTTT | CASSQGEAQGAKLFF
. | TRBJ2-5 | . | TRBV9 | TGTGCCAGCAGCACAAGGGGCCTAGTATCGGAGACCCAGTACTTC | CASSTRGLVSETQYF
. | TRBJ2-2 | . | TRBV2 | TGTGCCAGCCAAGGTGGGGGCCCGAACACCGGGGAGCTGTTTTTT | CASQGGGPNTGELFF
TRBD1 | TRBJ1-3 | . | TRBV19 | TGTGCCAGTAGTGTACCGGACAGGACTTTGACAAACACCATATATTTT | CASSVPDRTLTNTIYF
TRBD1 | TRBJ2-2 | . | TRBV27 | TGTGCCAGCATCGGGAACAGGGGGAACACCGGGGAGCTGTTTTTT | CASIGNRGNTGELFF
TRBD1 | TRBJ1-1 | . | TRBV18 | TGTGCCAGCTCATCCGGACAGGGCAACTCTGAAGCTTTCTTT | CASSSGQGNSEAFF
TRBD1 | TRBJ2-7 | . | TRBV2 | TGTGCCAGCAGTTCACAGGGGTACGAGCAGTACTTC | CASSSQGYEQYF
. | TRBJ1-2 | . | TRBV11-3 | TGTGCCAGCAGCTTCACGGGCTATGGCTACACCTTC | CASSFTGYGYTF
TRBD1 | TRBJ1-2 | . | TRBV24-1 | TGTGCCACCAGTGATTGGGGACAGGACAGTGGGGTCACCTTC | CATSDWGQDSGVTF
. | TRBJ1-3 | . | TRBV2 | TGTGCCAGCAACCGGGGAAACACCATATATTTT | CASNRGNTIYF
. | TRBJ1-6 | . | TRBV4-1 | TGCGCCAGCAGCCAAGCCGCAAGCGGGAATTCCTATAATTCACCCCTCCACTTT | CASSQAASGNSYNSPLHF
. | TRBJ2-1 | . | TRBV24-1 | TGTGCCACCAGTGATTCGCAAATGGGAGTCAATGAGCAGTTCTTC | CATSDSQMGVNEQFF
. | TRBJ2-5 | . | TRBV28 | TGTGCCAGCAGTCGGGGTCGAGAGACCCAGTACTTC | CASSRGRETQYF
. | TRBJ2-1 | . | TRBV30 | TGTGCCTGGGAAGAGGGATCCTACAATGAGCAGTTCTTC | CAWEEGSYNEQFF
TRBD1 | TRBJ1-1 | . | TRBV6-1 | TGTGCCAGCAGTGAAAGGAGGACAGGGGGTATTAGCACTGAAGCTTTCTTT | CASSERRTGGISTEAFF
. | TRBJ1-2 | . | TRBV5-6 | TGTGCCAGCAGCTTGGGGGGCGTCAACCGAGCCCACTATGGCTACACCTTC | CASSLGGVNRAHYGYTF
TRBD2 | TRBJ2-5 | once | TRBV5-1 | TGCGCCAGCAGCTTGGAGACTAGCAGAGAGACCCAGTACTTC | CASSLETSRETQYF
TRBD2 | TRBJ2-3 | . | TRBV2 | TGTGCCAGTCAAGACGGAAGCGGGAGATGGACAGATACGCAGTATTTT | CASQDGSGRWTDTQYF
. | TRBJ2-1 | . | TRBV6-5 | TGTGCCAGCAGGAAACAGGGTTCTGCCTACAATGAGCAGTTCTTC | CASRKQGSAYNEQFF
. | TRBJ2-2 | . | TRBV3-1/TRBV3-2 | TGTGCCAGCAGCCCAAGACTAGGACTCTCCGGGGAGCTGTTTTTT | CASSPRLGLSGELFF
. | TRBJ1-1 | . | TRBV14 | TGTGCCAGCAGCGCCACCGGGACACGGCCTTTGCATGCTTTCTTT | CASSATGTRPLHAFF
. | TRBJ2-1 | once | TRBV5-5 | TGTGCCAGCAGCTTCGTAGCAAGAGACAGCAATGAGCAGTTCTTC | CASSFVARDSNEQFF
TRBD1 | TRBJ1-1 | . | TRBV5-1 | TGCGCCAGCAGCCAATACAGGGGCACCACTGAAGCTTTCTTT | CASSQYRGTTEAFF
. | TRBJ2-3 | . | TRBV19 | TGTGCCAGTAGTATAGAGAGGGCGCTGAGCGGAGATACGCAGTATTTT | CASSIERALSGDTQYF
. | TRBJ1-1 | . | TRBV5-5 | TGTGCCAGCAGCACCACAGGCACGGACACTGAAGCTTTCTTT | CASSTTGTDTEAFF
. | TRBJ2-5 | . | TRBV2 | TGTGCCAGCAAAGGACAGTACCAAGAGACCCAGTACTTC | CASKGQYQETQYF
TRBD2 | TRBJ2-3 | . | TRBV28 | TGTGCCAGCGAATCCCTTGGGCGGGGGGCCACAGATACGCAGTATTTT | CASESLGRGATDTQYF
TRBD2 | TRBJ2-1 | . | TRBV10-3 | TGTGCCATCAAAGAGACTAGCGGGGTAGGTTTTGATGAGCAGTTCTTC | CAIKETSGVGFDEQFF
. | TRBJ1-2 | . | TRBV4-1 | TGCGCCAGCAGCCAAGATCTCGGACAGCCTTATGGCTACACCTTC | CASSQDLGQPYGYTF
TRBD2 | TRBJ2-1 | . | TRBV7-3 | TGTGCCAGCAGCTCCACTAGCGGGAGCTACAATGAGCAGTTCTTC | CASSSTSGSYNEQFF
TRBD1 | TRBJ1-6 | . | TRBV30 | TGTGCCTGGAGTGTACCTGGGACAGGGTATTCACCCCTCCACTTT | CAWSVPGTGYSPLHF
. | TRBJ1-1 | . | TRBV4-3 | TGCGCCAGCAGCCAAGATATCGGGCAGGGCCGAGCTTTCTTT | CASSQDIGQGRAFF
. | TRBJ1-1 | . | TRBV3-1/TRBV3-2 | TGTGCCAGCAGCCCATTGGGCTTGAACACTGAAGCTTTCTTT | CASSPLGLNTEAFF
TRBD2 | TRBJ2-7 | once | TRBV14 | TGTGCCAGCAGGAACAGCGGGGGCCCGCCCTACGAGCAGTACTTC | CASRNSGGPPYEQYF
TRBD2 | TRBJ2-3 | . | TRBV9 | TGTGCCAGCAGCCCTGCTACTAGCGGGGGGGCCCTAGGGACAGATACGCAGTATTTT | CASSPATSGGALGTDTQYF
. | TRBJ2-1 | once | TRBV5-1 | TGCGCCAGCAGCTTGGGGGAGTCGGTATACAATGAGCAGTTCTTC | CASSLGESVYNEQFF
. | TRBJ1-3 | . | TRBV29-1 | TGCAGCGTTGAAGACAAACAGGGTAAAGACCAACGAGGAGAGGGAAACACCATATATTTT | CSVEDKQGKDQRGEGNTIYF
TRBD1 | TRBJ1-3 | . | TRBV7-2 | TGTGCCAGCAGCTTAGCAGGGGGCTTTGGAAACACCATATATTTT | CASSLAGGFGNTIYF
. | TRBJ1-1 | . | TRBV30 | TGTGCCTGGAGGTACGCGCACACTGAAGCTTTCTTT | CAWRYAHTEAFF
. | TRBJ2-2 | . | TRBV3-1/TRBV3-2 | TGTGCCAGCAGCCAATCAGGGCGAGGAGTTAACACCGGGGAGCTGTTTTTT | CASSQSGRGVNTGELFF
. | TRBJ1-4 | . | TRBV2 | TGTGCCAGCAGGGCCAATGAAAAACTGTTTTTT | CASRANEKLFF
. | TRBJ1-1 | . | TRBV19 | TGTGCCAGTAGTATGGAAGGGGCCGCCAACACTGAAGCTTTCTTT | CASSMEGAANTEAFF
. | TRBJ2-7 | . | TRBV28 | TGTGCCAGCTCGCGACAGTTTGTCTCCTACGAGCAGTACTTC | CASSRQFVSYEQYF
. | TRBJ1-1 | few | TRBV6-1 | TGTGCCAGCAGTGAAGACAGAACCATGAACACTGAAGCTTTCTTT | CASSEDRTMNTEAFF
TRBD1 | TRBJ1-6 | . | TRBV6-1 | TGTGCCAGCAGTGTCCAGGGGGCATCCTATAATTCACCCCTCCACTTT | CASSVQGASYNSPLHF
TRBD1 | TRBJ1-2 | . | TRBV6-5 | TGTGCCAGCAGTTACTCGCAGGGGGACTATGGCTACACCTTC | CASSYSQGDYGYTF
TRBD2 | TRBJ2-1 | . | TRBV13 | TGTGCCAGCAGCCCGCAGACGAGGACTAGCGGGGATTACAATGAGCAGTTCTTC | CASSPQTRTSGDYNEQFF